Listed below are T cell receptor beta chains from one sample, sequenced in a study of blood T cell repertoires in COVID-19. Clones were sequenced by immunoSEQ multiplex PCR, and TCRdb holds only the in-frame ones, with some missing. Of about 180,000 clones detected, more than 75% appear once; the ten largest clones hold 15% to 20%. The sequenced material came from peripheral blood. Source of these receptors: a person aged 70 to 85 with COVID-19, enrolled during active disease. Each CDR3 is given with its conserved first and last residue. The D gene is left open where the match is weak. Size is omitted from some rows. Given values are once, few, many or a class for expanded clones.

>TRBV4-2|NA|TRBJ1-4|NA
TGTGCCAGCAGCCAAGGGGGGGTACTCAATGAAAAACTGTTTTTT
CASSQGGVLNEKLFF
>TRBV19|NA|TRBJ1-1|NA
TGTGCCAGTAGTCTAGGGAGGAACACTGAAGCTTTCTTT
CASSLGRNTEAFF
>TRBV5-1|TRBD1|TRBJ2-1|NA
TGCGCCAGCAGTGAGGACAGGGGCCGCTACAATGAGCAGTTCTTC
CASSEDRGRYNEQFF
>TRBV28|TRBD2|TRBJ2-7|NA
TGTGCCAGCAGTTTACCAGCGGGGGGCACCGAGCAGTACTTC
CASSLPAGGTEQYF
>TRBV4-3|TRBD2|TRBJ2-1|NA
TGCGCCAGCAGCCGAAAGACCTGGCGGGAGGGTTATGAGCAGTTCTTC
CASSRKTWREGYEQFF
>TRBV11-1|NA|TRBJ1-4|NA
TGTGCCAGCAGCCGTCGGGGTAGCAATGAAAAACTGTTTTTT
CASSRRGSNEKLFF
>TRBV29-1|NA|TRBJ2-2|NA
TGCAGCGTTGTGTTGGGGGCTAGCGGCACCGGGGAGCTGTTTTTT
CSVVLGASGTGELFF
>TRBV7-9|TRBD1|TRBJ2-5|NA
TGTGCCAGCAGCCTGAGACAGGGCAGGTTGGAGACCCAGTACTTC
CASSLRQGRLETQYF
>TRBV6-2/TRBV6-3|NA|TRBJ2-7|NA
TGTGCCAGCAGTTACGCCGGGACCTACGAGCAGTACTTC
CASSYAGTYEQYF
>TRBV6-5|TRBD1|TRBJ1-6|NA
TGTGCCAGCACCCAAGGACAGGGTAATTCACCCCTCCACTTT
CASTQGQGNSPLHF
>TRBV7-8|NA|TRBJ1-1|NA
TGTGCCAGCAGTTTACTAGTTGGGGGAGGGGGCACTGAAGCTTTCTTT
CASSLLVGGGGTEAFF
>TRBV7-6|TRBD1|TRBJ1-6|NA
TGTGCCAGCAGCTTATATGGGCGGACAGGATATAATTCACCCCTCCACTTT
CASSLYGRTGYNSPLHF
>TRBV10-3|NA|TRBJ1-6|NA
TGTGCCATCAGTCCAACCTCAGGGTCAGCCGGCTATAATTCACCCCTCCACTTT
CAISPTSGSAGYNSPLHF
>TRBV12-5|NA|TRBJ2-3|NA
TGTGCTAGTGGTTTGTCATCTTCGACAGCAGATACGCAGTATTTT
CASGLSSSTADTQYF
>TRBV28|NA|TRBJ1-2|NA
TGTGCCAGCAGTCCCGTAGGGCGGGCCTATGGCTACACCTTC
CASSPVGRAYGYTF
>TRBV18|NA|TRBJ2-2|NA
TGTGCCAGCTCACGGGGGGTCACCGGGGAGCTGTTTTTT
CASSRGVTGELFF
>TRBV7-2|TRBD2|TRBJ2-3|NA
TGTGCCAGCAGCCCCAGGGGCGGGAGGGGCACAGATACGCAGTATTTT
CASSPRGGRGTDTQYF
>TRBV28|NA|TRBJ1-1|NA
TGTGCCAGCAGTTTGGGCGGGCACGGACGGGCTGAAGCTTTCTTT
CASSLGGHGRAEAFF
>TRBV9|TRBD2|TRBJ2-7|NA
TGTGCCAGCAGCGGGGGGACTAGCGGGACCTACGAGCAGTACTTC
CASSGGTSGTYEQYF
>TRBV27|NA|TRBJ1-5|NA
TGTGCCAGCAGTTTACGACACAGGAGTAGCAATCAGCCCCAGCATTTT
CASSLRHRSSNQPQHF
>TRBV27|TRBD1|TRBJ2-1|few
TGTGCCAGCTTCGGCGGGACAGGGTCTTACAATGAGCAGTTCTTC
CASFGGTGSYNEQFF
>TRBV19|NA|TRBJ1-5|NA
TGTGCCAGTAGTCAGGCCACAGCTCAGCCCCAGCATTTT
CASSQATAQPQHF
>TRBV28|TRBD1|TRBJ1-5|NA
TGTGCCAGCAGTCCTCGACAGGGGTGGCAGCCCCAGCATTTT
CASSPRQGWQPQHF
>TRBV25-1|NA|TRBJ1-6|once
TGTGCCAGCTCGAGAAACCTTAATTCACCCCTCCACTTT
CASSRNLNSPLHF
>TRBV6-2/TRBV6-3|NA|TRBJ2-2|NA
TGTGCCAGCAGTCGTAACACCGGGGAGCTGTTTTTT
CASSRNTGELFF
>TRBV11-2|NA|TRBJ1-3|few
TGTGCCAGCAGTCCCGGGAAGATGGCCGGAAACACCATATATTTT
CASSPGKMAGNTIYF
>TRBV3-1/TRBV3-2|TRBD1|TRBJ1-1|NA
TGTGCCAGCAGACCCGGGACAGTGAACACTGAAGCTTTCTTT
CASRPGTVNTEAFF
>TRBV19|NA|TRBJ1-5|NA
TGTGCCAGTAGTATTAGTTCGCCGTCCCCTAATCAGCCCCAGCATTTT
CASSISSPSPNQPQHF
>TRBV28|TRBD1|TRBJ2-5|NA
TGTGCCAGCAGTAGAGAGGACAGGGTGGAGACCCAGTACTTC
CASSREDRVETQYF
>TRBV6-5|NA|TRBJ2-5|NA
TGTGCCAGCAGTTACTCGAGAAGGGGCGGCCAAGAGACCCAGTACTTC
CASSYSRRGGQETQYF
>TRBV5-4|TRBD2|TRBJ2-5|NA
TGTGCCAGCAGCGCATCGGGACTAGCGGGGGCCCAAGAGACCCAGTACTTC
CASSASGLAGAQETQYF
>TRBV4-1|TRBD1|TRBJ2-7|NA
TGCGCCAGCAGCCAAGATGGACAGGGGAACTACGAGCAGTACTTC
CASSQDGQGNYEQYF
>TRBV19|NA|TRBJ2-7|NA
TGTGCCAGTAGCCCCGGAGGCTCCTACGAGCAGTACTTC
CASSPGGSYEQYF
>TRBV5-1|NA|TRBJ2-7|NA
TGCGCCAGCAGCACTACGACAGGACCCTACGAGCAGTACTTC
CASSTTTGPYEQYF
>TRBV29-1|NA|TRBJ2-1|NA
TGCAGCGGGCACGGTAGCCGGGGGAATGAGCAGTTCTTC
CSGHGSRGNEQFF
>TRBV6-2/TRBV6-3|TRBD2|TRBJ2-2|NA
TGTGCCAGCAGTTCGGGACTAGCGGGAGTGACCGGGGAGCTGTTTTTT
CASSSGLAGVTGELFF
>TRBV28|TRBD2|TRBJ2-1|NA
TGTGCCAGCAGTCCGGGTGGATGGGTAGCGGGCAATGAGCAGTTCTTC
CASSPGGWVAGNEQFF
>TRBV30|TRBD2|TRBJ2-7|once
TGTGCCTGGAGTGTAGGTCTAGCGGGGGCAGACCATAACAACTTC
CAWSVGLAGADHNNF
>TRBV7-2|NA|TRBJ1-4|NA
TGTGCCAGCTCGTCCCGGGACATTGCAACTAATGAAAAACTGTTTTTT
CASSSRDIATNEKLFF
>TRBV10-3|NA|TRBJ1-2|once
TGTGCCATCAGGGGGGGTTCCCATGGCTACACCTTC
CAIRGGSHGYTF
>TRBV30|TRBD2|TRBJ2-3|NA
TGTGCCTGGATTCGGGCCCGACTAGCGGGAGGGATCCTTGGCACAGATACGCAGTATTTT
CAWIRARLAGGILGTDTQYF
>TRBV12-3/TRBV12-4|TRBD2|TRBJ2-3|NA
TGTGCCAGCAGTTTGGCCGGGACTAGCGCGCAGTATTTT
CASSLAGTSAQYF
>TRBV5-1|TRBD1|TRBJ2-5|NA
TGCGCCAGCAGCTTGAGGGGGCGGCGTGATGAGACCCAGTACTTC
CASSLRGRRDETQYF
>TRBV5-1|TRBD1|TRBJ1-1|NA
TGCGCCAGCAGCTTGGGGACAGGGGGCGACGAAGCTTTCTTT
CASSLGTGGDEAFF
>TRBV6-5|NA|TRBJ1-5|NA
TGTGCCAGCAGTTACTGGGAGGGTCAGCCCCAGCATTTT
CASSYWEGQPQHF